This T cell receptor beta chain was profiled in a study of CD8+CD57+ T cells in acquired aplastic anemia. Only patients with CD8+CD57+ cell expansion on flow cytometry were chosen for sequencing. Patient blood was sampled before any therapy had been received. Genomic DNA provided the template from which TCR beta VDJ and CDR3 profiles were obtained. One entry per CDR3 protein, called by TCRdb with MiXCR from the reads. This sample has roughly 170,000 distinct CDR3 sequences, with 48% found just once. The source of this sequence is a human donor with aplastic anemia. Input material: sorted CD4+, CD8+, or CD8+CD57+ T cells (not recorded which) from PBMCs.

The CDR3 DNA sequence: TGTGCCAGCAGTATCTGGGCTGAAAAACTGTTTTTT. The encoded protein is CASSIWAEKLFF. The V call is TRBV25-1, the J call TRBJ1-4; D is unclear. The CDR3 length is 12 residues. Germline CDR1 MGHDK, CDR2 SYGVNS. Trimming took 5 bases from V and 7 from J, leaving 8 bases between them.